The entry that follows covers one T cell receptor beta chain sequence. The antigen is undetermined. V lost 7 bases and J 6 bases, leaving 16 bases between the germline ends. The CDR3 runs 14 residues. From germline, CDR1 is LNHDA and CDR2 SQIVND (reference sequence). This specimen belongs to a study of shared clonotypes between healthy human individuals. In the study overall: The study drew on a couple of women and a few men aged 18 to 49 as donors. Regarding the study as a whole: Specimens sampled were limited to blood, with tissue repertoires likely differing.

Naive-designated CD8 cells lacked CD45RO, were positively enriched for CCR7, and omitted terminally differentiated effector memory CD45RA+ cells. Sequencing was performed with immunoSEQ multiplex PCR; in TCRdb, only in-frame clones are kept and a portion is missing. The sample includes approximately 1.9 million clones, around 93% seen only once; the top ten take less than 2%. The chain uses TRBV19 and TRBJ2-1; no reliable D call. The sequence was obtained from a man aged 18 to 29 in good health. Some clones in this sample may be carry-over from other donors' samples. The sample consisted of naive CD8+ T cells from PBMCs. The CDR3 loop reads CASTPLAGSNEQFF. The DNA for the CDR3 is TGTGCCAGTACCCCTCTGGCAGGCTCCAATGAGCAGTTCTTC.